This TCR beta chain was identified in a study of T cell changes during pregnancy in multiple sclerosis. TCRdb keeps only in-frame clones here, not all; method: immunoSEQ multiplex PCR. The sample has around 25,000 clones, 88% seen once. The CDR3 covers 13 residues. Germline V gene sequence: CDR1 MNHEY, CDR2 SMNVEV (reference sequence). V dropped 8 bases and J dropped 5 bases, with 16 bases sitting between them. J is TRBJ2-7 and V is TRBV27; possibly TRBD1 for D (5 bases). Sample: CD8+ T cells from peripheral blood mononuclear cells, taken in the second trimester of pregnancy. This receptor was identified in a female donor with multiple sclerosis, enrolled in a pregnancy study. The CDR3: CASGRGRVNEQYF. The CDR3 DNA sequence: TGTGCCAGCGGAAGGGGCAGGGTAAACGAGCAGTACTTC.